The 6 T cell receptor beta chains below come from one sample, sequenced in a study of CD8 T cells in ankylosing spondylitis. These receptors have no known antigen. Notes on the study in general: Within ankylosing spondylitis blood, a TCR beta motif made up of eight or nine highly homologous variants appeared to be characteristic.

From the 5' RACE reads, TCRdb called clonotypes with MiXCR, one entry per CDR3 protein. This sample carries about 200,000 distinct CDR3 sequences, 7% to 8% of them seen once, and the ten largest clones take 14%. Sequenced: blood, either unsorted or a sorted T cell fraction (not recorded which). The receptors stem from a male donor with ankylosing spondylitis.

This clonotype has a count of ten or more. The chain carries TRBV27 and TRBJ2-7; TRBD2 is a possible D gene (5 bases). This CDR3 comprises 17 residues. Trimming removed 5 bases at V and 2 bases at J, with 22 bases between. CDR1 is MNHEY, CDR2 SMNVEV, per germline (reference sequence). CDR3 in amino acids: CASSLQSSAGRTYEQYF. The CDR3, as DNA: TGTGCCAGCAGTCTCCAAAGTAGCGCGGGTAGAACCTACGAGCAGTACTTC.

In this sample, this clonotype turned up a few times. The genes are TRBV4-3 and TRBJ2-7; either TRBD1 or TRBD2 may fit D (5 bases each). The CDR3 spans 15 residues. The germline V gene encodes CDR1 LGHNA and CDR2 YSLEER. Trimming removed 0 bases from V and 3 bases from J, with 12 bases in between. The CDR3 bases are TGCGCCAGCAGCCAAGAGGGACCGGGGCTCTACGAGCAGTACTTC. Protein sequence: CASSQEGPGLYEQYF.

This clonotype came up many times. The chain couples TRBV4-2 to TRBJ1-4; D may be TRBD1 (5 bases). CDR3 length: 11 residues. Looked up from germline, CDR1 is LGHNA and CDR2 is YNFKEQ. V was trimmed by 0 bases and J by 13 bases, leaving 6 bases between them. The CDR3 here is CASSQDQGLFF. The CDR3 coding sequence is TGTGCCAGCAGCCAAGATCAGGGACTGTTTTTT.

In nucleotides, the CDR3 is TGTGCCAGCACTCTCCAGGGGGGCAGGGCTGAACGGATGGGAGAGACCCAGTACTTC. Translated, it gives CASTLQGGRAERMGETQYF. This chain joins TRBV11-3 and TRBJ2-5; the D gene is possibly TRBD1 (7 bases). The CDR3 consists of 19 residues. V lost 7 bases and J lost 4, with 31 bases in between. Germline CDR1 reads SGHNT; CDR2 reads YENEEA.

This clonotype was found a few times. The rearrangement uses TRBV4-3 and TRBJ2-1; 9 bases match TRBD2. The length of the CDR3 is 15 residues. V was clipped by 0 bases and J by 10 bases; unmatched bases: 7. Germline lookup yields CDR1 LGHNA and CDR2 YSLEER. The CDR3 loop reads CASSQDSGLAREQFF. CDR3 bases: TGCGCCAGCAGCCAAGATTCGGGACTAGCAAGGGAGCAGTTCTTC.

As concerns this clonotype: A much larger clone lies one base from this, so it may be a read error. The chain is built from TRBV28 and TRBJ1-1; D gene unclear. This CDR3 is 14 amino acids long. Germline lookup yields CDR1 MDHEN and CDR2 SYDVKM. V was trimmed by 1 base and J by 5 bases, leaving 11 bases between them. The CDR3 is CASSLSRVGTEAFF. CDR3 DNA sequence: TGTGCCAGCAGTTTATCCCGCGTGGGGACTGAAGCTTTCTTT.